Following are 12 T cell receptor beta chains from one sample sequenced in a study of post-analysis software for immune sequencing data. General study points: In patients, a few TRBV segments were more frequent than in controls, with TRBV5-6, TRBV5-1 and TRBV20-1 among them.

Sequencing libraries made from TCR beta cDNA carried unique molecular identifiers. One entry per CDR3 protein, called by TCRdb with MiXCR from the PCR reads. The sample yields 750,000 to 950,000 distinct CDR3 sequences, 53% seen once. These TCRs are of unknown antigen specificity. The sequencing input was blood. These receptor sequences come from a girl aged 5-17 years with multiple sclerosis.

The chain employs TRBV18 and TRBJ2-1; D may match TRBD1 or TRBD2 (5 bases each). Per the germline V gene, CDR1 is KGHSH and CDR2 is LQKENI. The CDR3 contains 16 residues. Trimming stripped 0 bases from V and 4 bases from J, with 13 bases between. The CDR3 loop is CASSPPGATPYNEQFF. The CDR3 DNA follows: TGTGCCAGCTCACCACCCGGGGCGACCCCTTACAATGAGCAGTTCTTC.

This clonotype has a handful of counts. This sequence joins TRBV6-6 and TRBJ2-4; perhaps TRBD1 as D (6 bases). Judging by the DNA end, TRBJ2-7 fits better; the J call may be wrong. The CDR3 is 13 amino acids. Germline V gene lookup returns CDR1 MNHNY and CDR2 SVGAGI (reference sequence). In DNA form, the CDR3 reads TGTGCCAGCGCCAGGGGCAGGGGACACGAGCAGTACTTC. Protein: CASARGRGHEQYF.

This clonotype has just a few counts. This chain connects TRBV29-1 to TRBJ2-1; 8 bases map to TRBD1. Germline values: CDR1 SQVTM, CDR2 ANQGSEA. The V segment lost 6 bases and the J segment 7 bases; nucleotides outside the gene matches: 8. The CDR3 is made up of 13 amino acids. In DNA form, the CDR3 reads TGCAGCGTACTCCGGACAGGGAAAAATGAGCAGTTCTTC. As protein: CSVLRTGKNEQFF.

There are a few counts of this clonotype. The rearrangement joins TRBV6-5 to TRBJ1-2; 9 bases map to TRBD1. Per germline, CDR1 MNHEY and CDR2 SVGAGI. This CDR3 has 13 amino acids. J gave up 7 bases and V 6 bases, and 6 bases lay outside the gene matches. CDR3 DNA sequence: TGTGCCAGCAGGCCGGGGACAGGGATTGGCTACACCTTC. Protein product: CASRPGTGIGYTF.

Only one count was recorded for this clonotype. This chain links TRBV20-1 with TRBJ1-6; D ambiguous. V was trimmed by 3 bases and J by 0 bases, leaving 9 bases between them. The CDR3 contains 15 residues. The germline gives CDR1 DFQATT, CDR2 SNEGSKA (reference sequence). The CDR3 coding sequence is TGCAGTGCTAGTGCAGGCGGCTCCTATAATTCACCCCTCCACTTT. It yields the protein CSASAGGSYNSPLHF.

This clonotype was counted only a few times. The chain has TRBV10-1 and TRBJ2-2, with a weak D call TRBD1 (5 bases). The CDR3 has 14 amino acids. The germline CDR1 and CDR2 sequences are WNHNN and SYGVQD (reference sequence). V lost 7 bases to trimming and J lost 2 bases, with 11 bases between them. CDR3 in amino acids: CASKDRINTGELFF. In DNA form, the CDR3 reads TGCGCCAGCAAAGACAGAATAAACACCGGGGAGCTGTTTTTT.

The V and J genes are TRBV6-6 and TRBJ2-1, with 7 bases aligning to TRBD1. V lost 0 bases and J lost 4; bases outside the gene matches: 3. This CDR3 is 15 amino acids long. Germline values: CDR1 MNHNY, CDR2 SVGAGI (reference sequence). DNA for the CDR3: TGTGCCAGCAGTTACTCTCTGGGACAGTACAATGAGCAGTTCTTC. Translated: CASSYSLGQYNEQFF.

This clonotype has more than one count but fewer than ten. The CDR3 loop reads CASSLSTIPRTQYF. CDR3 nucleotides: TGTGCCAGCAGTTTATCGACCATCCCGAGGACCCAGTACTTC. The rearrangement joins TRBV12-3 or TRBV12-4 to TRBJ2-5; D not resolved. The length of the CDR3 is 14 residues. Trimming took 2 bases from V and 7 from J, leaving 14 bases between them.

The chain couples TRBV12-5 to TRBJ1-2; a possible D gene is TRBD1 (6 bases). Trimming stripped 3 bases from V and 5 bases from J, with 10 bases between. The CDR3 covers 13 residues. Germline V gene lookup returns CDR1 LGHNT and CDR2 FRNRAP. CDR3 nucleotides: TGTGCTAGTGGTTTTTACAGGGTGTATGGCTACACCTTC. It specifies CASGFYRVYGYTF.

In regard to this clonotype: A much larger clonotype is one base distant, so this may be a read error. The chain recombines TRBV4-2 with TRBJ2-3; TRBD1 matches at 8 bases. Germline V gene data show CDR1 as LGHNA and CDR2 as YNFKEQ. The CDR3 length is 16 residues. The CDR3 DNA is TGTGCCAGCAGCCAAGAGGGACAGGTCAGCACAGATGCGCAGTATTTT. Amino acids: CASSQEGQVSTDAQYF.

This clonotype was detected once. The chain links TRBV5-1 to TRBJ2-4; D uncertain. Trimming removed 4 bases from V and 7 bases from J, with 9 bases in between. The CDR3 totals 12 residues. Germline-derived CDR1 and CDR2 are SGHRS and YFSETQ. The CDR3 reads CASSPVGNIQYF. CDR3 bases: TGCGCCAGCAGCCCCGTAGGGAACATTCAGTACTTC.

This clonotype has a handful of counts. At one end the junction does not follow the germline gene, possibly because of a read error. The chain carries TRBV5-1 and TRBJ2-4, with unresolved D. The CDR3 spans 15 residues. Germline V gene lookup returns CDR1 SGHRS and CDR2 YFSETQ. The CDR3: CANSRGDVAKNIQYF. DNA for the CDR3: TGCGCCAACAGCCGAGGTGATGTTGCCAAAAACATTCAGTACTTC.